Listed here is a single TCR beta chain. Its antigen remains unknown. PCR employed 60 Vbeta and 13 Jbeta primers. In the authors' methods: In a later analysis, 60 million to 90 million unique TCR beta chains included roughly 11 million shared by two or more donors. Sequencing used immunoSEQ multiplex PCR; TCRdb keeps in-frame clones, though not all of them. V, J and clone size derive from that table, while D and trimming were established from the DNA sequence. The table lists 95,000 to 100,000 clones, approximately 75% of them singletons. The sample belongs to a study of cytomegalovirus exposure and HLA in healthy donors. The study's findings and limits: TCR beta chains associated with HLA were, in a later analysis, more clonally expanded than equally common others. When presence/absence was analysed, sequencing depth was taken to be roughly uniform across donors. The study recorded 164 TCR beta chains that were cytomegalovirus-associated.

The origin of this receptor is a woman in her 40s in good health and CMV-seronegative. Sequencing was done on a sample of PBMCs.

The CDR3 region has the DNA TGTGCCAGCAGTGAAGACGGAGCGAACACCGGGGAGCTGTTTTTT. This translates into CASSEDGANTGELFF. The J gene is TRBJ2-2, the V gene TRBV6-1; no clear D gene. Germline V gene lookup returns CDR1 MNHNS and CDR2 SASEGT. This CDR3 is built from 15 residues. V was cut by 1 base and J by 0 bases, with 6 bases left in between.